These 27 T cell receptor beta chains were all obtained from the same sample, sequenced in a study of shared clonotypes between healthy human individuals (dated by TCRdb to 2018 to 2020). CD8 naive samples were CD45RO-negative cells positively selected for CCR7, giving a CD45RA+CCR7+ population that excluded TemRA cells. Library preparation was by the immunoSEQ multiplex PCR assay. The immuneACCESS repertoire file appears here via TCRdb, limited to in-frame rearrangements. These files lack a portion of the clones; in checked studies, under half of the deficit traces to unresolved V genes, and the cause of the others is not known. The sample records roughly 2.1 million clones, 85% to 95% of which are singletons. The ten biggest clones cover more than 1.5% of the sample. Sequenced input: naive CD8+ T cells from PBMCs. The sample's cell subset or site label, in plain terms: CD45RA+CCR7+. These receptors came from a man between 18 and 35 years old in good health. Some clones in this sample may be carry-over from other donors' samples.

This chain uses TRBV7-2 with TRBJ2-2; no clear D gene. The CDR3 sequence is 14 residues long. Germline loops: CDR1 SGHTA, CDR2 FQGNSA. Deletions cut 1 base from V and 6 bases from J, with 9 bases between. The CDR3 region has the DNA TGTGCCAGCAGCTTAGGCGCGTGGGCCGGGGAGCTGTTTTTT. Residues: CASSLGAWAGELFF.

The chain employs TRBV28 and TRBJ1-2; TRBD1 agrees at 10 bases. The CDR3 has 18 amino acids. V shed 1 base, J shed 4 bases, and the junction held 12 bases outside the gene matches. Germline CDR1 is MDHEN and CDR2 is SYDVKM. CDR3 nucleotides: TGTGCCAGCAGTTTATTGGTGAGGAGGGACAGGGGCGGCTATGGCTACACCTTC. Its translation is CASSLLVRRDRGGYGYTF.

The gene calls are TRBV28 and TRBJ2-7, with D hard to call. The CDR3 has 16 residues. The germline V and J ends were trimmed by 5 bases and 2 bases, with 19 bases remaining between them. CDR1 and CDR2 from the germline V gene are MDHEN and SYDVKM. The CDR3 reads CASSGVDSRTPYEQYF. CDR3 DNA: TGTGCCAGCAGTGGGGTAGACTCCAGAACACCCTACGAGCAGTACTTC.

The CDR3 coding sequence is TGCGCCAGCAGCCAAGGACGGATTGGTAATACTGAAGCTTTCTTT. Encoded protein: CASSQGRIGNTEAFF. The chain combines TRBV4-1 with TRBJ1-1, with D unresolved. The V end was cut by 1 base, the J end by 5 bases, with 14 bases between. The CDR3 contains 15 residues. CDR1 is MGHRA and CDR2 is YSYEKL in the germline V gene.

The chain is built from TRBV9 and TRBJ2-1; 10 bases line up with TRBD2. V lost 2 bases to trimming and J lost 2 bases; unmatched junction nucleotides: 4. CDR3 length equals 16 residues. Germline V lookup: CDR1 SGDLS, CDR2 YYNGEE. The CDR3: CASSVPTSGAYNEQFF. DNA of the CDR3: TGTGCCAGCAGCGTCCCTACTAGCGGGGCCTACAATGAGCAGTTCTTC.

The chain carries TRBV4-1 and TRBJ2-5; D may correspond to TRBD1 or TRBD2 (5 bases each). Germline CDR1 and CDR2: MGHRA and YSYEKL. The CDR3 loop spans 15 amino acids. Trimming left V 7 bases short and J 5 bases short, with 20 bases between. The CDR3 reads CASTPAGTLGETQYF. In DNA, the CDR3 is TGCGCCAGCACCCCCGCCGGGACCTTAGGGGAGACCCAGTACTTC.

This clone was observed a handful of times. This specimen includes other DNA sequences encoding the same CDR3. The chain joins TRBV9 to TRBJ1-5; D is undetermined. Germline assignment: CDR1 SGDLS and CDR2 YYNGEE. Deletions cut 0 bases from V and 4 bases from J, with 2 bases between. There are 12 residues in the CDR3. The CDR3: CASSVGNQPQHF. DNA for the CDR3: TGTGCCAGCAGCGTAGGGAATCAGCCCCAGCATTTT.

The chain joins TRBV30 to TRBJ1-6, with D uncertain. Germline V lookup: CDR1 GTSNPN, CDR2 SVGIG (reference sequence). Trimming took off 5 bases at V and 10 bases at J, with 12 bases between the two ends. The CDR3 is 12 residues long. CDR3 in amino acids: CAWGAFSSPLHF. CDR3 DNA: TGTGCCTGGGGTGCTTTCTCCTCACCCCTCCACTTT.

This chain links TRBV4-2 with TRBJ2-5; 7 bases are a match to TRBD1. This CDR3 is built from 14 residues. V was pared by 4 bases and J by 1 base, with 3 bases of the junction left unmatched. Germline lookup yields CDR1 LGHNA and CDR2 YNFKEQ. CDR3 sequence: CASSLRGIQETQYF. CDR3 coding DNA: TGTGCCAGCAGCCTCAGGGGGATCCAAGAGACCCAGTACTTC.

This clone appeared a single time. The rearrangement joins TRBV19 to TRBJ2-7; 7 nucleotides align to TRBD1. The CDR3 is 15 residues long. Unmatched junction bases numbered 8, after V lost 4 bases and J lost 2 bases. Germline V gene sequence: CDR1 LNHDA, CDR2 SQIVND (reference sequence). CDR3 bases: TGTGCCAGTAGTAGTACCGGGACAGCGGCCTACGAGCAGTACTTC. This sequence encodes CASSSTGTAAYEQYF.

The chain joins TRBV6-5 to TRBJ2-2; D is unclear. Germline values: CDR1 MNHEY, CDR2 SVGAGI. The CDR3 consists of 14 residues. V lost 4 bases to trimming and J lost 5 bases, with 11 bases between them. CDR3 amino acids: CASSSWTDTGELFF. CDR3 in DNA: TGTGCCAGCAGTTCTTGGACGGATACCGGGGAGCTGTTTTTT.

This chain uses TRBV19 with TRBJ2-7; TRBD2 agrees at 10 bases. Germline lookup yields CDR1 LNHDA and CDR2 SQIVND (reference sequence). The CDR3 is 14 residues long. The J segment lost 4 bases and the V segment lost 4 bases, leaving 4 bases of the junction unmatched. In nucleotides, the CDR3 is TGTGCCAGTAGTACCGCTAGCGGGAGATACGAGCAGTACTTC. This codes for CASSTASGRYEQYF.

The rearrangement uses TRBV6-5 and TRBJ2-1; 10 bases align to TRBD2. The germline V gene has CDR1 MNHEY and CDR2 SVGAGI. J lost 8 bases, V lost 0 bases, and 7 bases had no gene match. CDR3 length: 16 amino acids. Written as DNA, the CDR3 is TGTGCCAGCAGTTACTCGATGCTAGCGGGAGTCGATGAGCAGTTCTTC. Amino acid sequence: CASSYSMLAGVDEQFF.

With regard to this clone: This CDR3 is also generated by other DNA sequences in the sample. This chain links TRBV9 with TRBJ2-7, with D maybe TRBD2 (5 bases). The ends were cut back, 3 bases at V and 5 bases at J, with 6 bases in the middle. CDR3 size: 11 residues. Looked up from germline, CDR1 is SGDLS and CDR2 is YYNGEE. The DNA of the CDR3 is TGTGCCAGCAGCGCCGGGAACGAGCAGTACTTC. Amino acid sequence: CASSAGNEQYF.

The V and J genes are TRBV7-9 and TRBJ2-7; D assignment may be TRBD1 or TRBD2 (5 bases each). The V gene lost 4 bases and the J gene lost 7 bases, with 20 bases spanning the gap. The CDR3 has 15 amino acids. From germline, CDR1 is SEHNR and CDR2 FQNEAQ (reference sequence). The CDR3 loop is CASSSGPGDEREQYF. The DNA for the CDR3 is TGTGCCAGCAGCTCCGGTCCCGGGGACGAGAGGGAGCAGTACTTC.

The rearrangement joins TRBV14 to TRBJ2-3; D is ambiguous. V was shortened by 3 bases and J by 0 bases, with 10 bases between the two germline ends. In germline, CDR1 is SGHDN, CDR2 FVKESK. This CDR3 region has 15 residues. The CDR3 coding sequence is TGTGCCAGCAGCCAGGGGTTTTCTAGCACAGATACGCAGTATTTT. This gives the protein CASSQGFSSTDTQYF.

The chain carries TRBV28 and TRBJ2-1; D not resolved. Germline lookup yields CDR1 MDHEN and CDR2 SYDVKM. This CDR3 has 12 residues. Between the trimmed V and J ends, which lost 5 bases and 12 bases, there was a span of 14 bases. CDR3 nucleotides: TGTGCCAGCAGTAGCCCCGGTGGGTGGCAGTTCTTC. It is translated as CASSSPGGWQFF.

This clone was seen a handful of times. The chain is built from TRBV19 and TRBJ1-4; a weak D match, TRBD1 (6 bases). Germline V lookup: CDR1 LNHDA, CDR2 SQIVND (reference sequence). CDR3 length: 14 amino acids. Between the trimmed V and J ends, which lost 11 bases and 5 bases, there was a span of 18 bases. The CDR3 reads CAVGQGMGNEKLFF. The CDR3 DNA follows: TGTGCCGTCGGGCAGGGGATGGGGAATGAAAAACTGTTTTTT.

The rearrangement joins TRBV28 to TRBJ1-2, with D perhaps matching TRBD1 (5 bases). Germline V gene sequence: CDR1 MDHEN, CDR2 SYDVKM. The CDR3 extends over 14 amino acids. Trimming left V 6 bases short and J 8 bases short, with 19 bases between. The CDR3 DNA is TGTGCCAGCAGACTTCCGGGGGACCTTTGGGGCTACACCTTC. Protein: CASRLPGDLWGYTF.

The chain recombines TRBV9 with TRBJ2-3, with no clear D. Trimming shortened V by 0 bases and J by 0 bases, and 11 bases separated the two germline ends. Germline V lookup: CDR1 SGDLS, CDR2 YYNGEE. This CDR3 is 16 amino acids long. Here the CDR3 reads CASSVAISTSTDTQYF. The CDR3 DNA reads TGTGCCAGCAGCGTAGCGATAAGTACTAGCACAGATACGCAGTATTTT.

The chain's CDR3 is CASSIWGDTYEQYF. CDR3 nucleotide sequence: TGTGCCAGTAGTATTTGGGGGGACACCTACGAGCAGTACTTC. The chain combines TRBV19 with TRBJ2-7; either TRBD1 or TRBD2 may fit D (6 bases each). This CDR3 has 14 residues. The V end was cut by 3 bases, the J end by 2 bases, with 11 bases between. The germline V gene encodes CDR1 LNHDA and CDR2 SQIVND (reference sequence).

V is TRBV7-3 and J is TRBJ2-3, with D tentatively TRBD2 (5 bases). Germline loops: CDR1 SGHTA, CDR2 FQGTGA. The CDR3 is 15 amino acids. Trimming shortened V by 4 bases and J by 0 bases, and 11 bases separated the two germline ends. The CDR3 DNA is TGTGCCAGCAGCTCGGACTTCTCTAGCACAGATACGCAGTATTTT. The encoded protein is CASSSDFSSTDTQYF.

The chain uses TRBV7-9 and TRBJ2-6; a weak D match, TRBD1 (6 bases). The CDR3 has 18 residues. Germline CDR1 is SEHNR and CDR2 is FQNEAQ (reference sequence). V was pared by 6 bases and J by 0 bases, with 18 bases between. The CDR3 protein is CASRPTGKGLSGANVLTF. Written as DNA, the CDR3 is TGTGCCAGCAGGCCCACAGGGAAGGGGCTCTCTGGGGCCAACGTCCTGACTTTC.

V and J are TRBV27 and TRBJ2-3; 12 bases fit TRBD2. The CDR3 contains 17 residues. Germline V gene sequence: CDR1 MNHEY, CDR2 SMNVEV (reference sequence). V lost 5 bases, J lost 8 bases, and 14 bases stayed unmatched. DNA for the CDR3: TGTGCCAGCAGTACCCTACTAGCGGGAGGTCTTTCGGGTACGCAGTATTTT. The encoded protein is CASSTLLAGGLSGTQYF.

This clone was seen once. This chain connects TRBV29-1 to TRBJ2-1; 7 nucleotides agree with TRBD1. CDR3 length equals 13 residues. Germline V gives CDR1 SQVTM, CDR2 ANQGSEA. V shed 4 bases, J shed 6 bases, and the junction held 6 bases outside the gene matches. DNA for the CDR3: TGCAGCGTTGGGCCGGGACAGCTCAATGAGCAGTTCTTC. Translated: CSVGPGQLNEQFF.

The rearrangement uses TRBV2 and TRBJ2-5, with 7 nucleotides matching TRBD1. The J segment lost 2 bases and the V segment lost 5 bases, leaving 11 bases of the junction unmatched. The CDR3 spans 16 residues. The germline CDR1 and CDR2 sequences are SNHLY and FYNNEI. The CDR3 spells CASSHGQDRNQETQYF. The CDR3 DNA is TGTGCCAGCAGTCACGGACAGGACAGAAATCAAGAGACCCAGTACTTC.

This clone was seen only once. The sample carries other DNA sequences with the same CDR3. DNA for the CDR3: TGTGCCAGCAGCTTGGCACAGGGAAGAGAGACCCAGTACTTC. It encodes CASSLAQGRETQYF. The genes are TRBV5-6 and TRBJ2-5, with D maybe TRBD1 (6 bases). In germline, CDR1 is SGHDT, CDR2 YYEEEE. With 0 bases removed from V and 4 bases from J, the gap between germline ends came to 10 bases. The CDR3 is 14 amino acids.